The 13 T cell receptor beta chains listed next were all sequenced from one sample in a study of cytomegalovirus exposure and HLA in healthy donors. The PCR ran on 60 Vbeta and 13 Jbeta primers. The data were produced by immunoSEQ multiplex PCR, yet TCRdb's version contains in-frame clones alone and is incomplete. The data contain around 100,000 clones, around 82% of them singletons. Sequencing was carried out using PBMCs. These receptors were obtained from a woman aged 45-65 years in good health and CMV-seropositive.

The count of this clone is one. This chain uses TRBV2 with TRBJ1-1; no definite D call. V was cut by 7 bases and J by 0 bases, with 9 bases left in between. The germline gives CDR1 SNHLY, CDR2 FYNNEI. This CDR3 spans 13 amino acids. CDR3 amino acids: CASIQMVNTEAFF. DNA of the CDR3: TGTGCCAGCATCCAGATGGTGAACACTGAAGCTTTCTTT.

With regard to this clone: An end of the junction does not agree with germline; a read error may underlie this. The DNA for the CDR3 is TGCGCCAGCAGCTTGGGGGGGCGCCGGGGGGCGCTCGATTTT. Protein product: CASSLGGRRGALDF. The chain is built from TRBV5-1 and TRBJ1-3; maybe TRBD1 (6 bases). This CDR3 spans 14 amino acids. Germline V gene sequence: CDR1 SGHRS, CDR2 YFSETQ. Filled out from reference TRBV5-1 and TRBJ1-3, the complete variable domain reads KAGVTQTPRYLIKTRGQQVTLSCSPISGHRSVSWYQQTPGQGLQFLFEYFSETQRNKGNFPGRFSGRQFSNSRSEMNVSTLELGDSALYLCASSLGGRRGALDFGEGSWLTVV.

This sequence joins TRBV6-1 and TRBJ1-3; maybe TRBD1 (5 bases). Trimming shortened V by 2 bases and J by 0 bases, and 8 bases separated the two germline ends. The CDR3 totals 15 residues. Germline V gene lookup returns CDR1 MNHNS and CDR2 SASEGT. The DNA of the CDR3 is TGTGCCAGCAGTGAAACGGGACTCTCTGGAAACACCATATATTTT. This gives the protein CASSETGLSGNTIYF.

The chain uses TRBV7-8 and TRBJ1-2; 8 positions agree with TRBD1. The germline gives CDR1 SGHVS, CDR2 FQNEAQ. The CDR3 consists of 13 residues. With V trimmed by 5 bases and J by 8 bases, 7 bases remained unmatched. In DNA form, the CDR3 reads TGTGCCAGCAGCAGCGGACAGGGCGAAGGCTACACCTTC. Its protein product is CASSSGQGEGYTF.

This sequence joins TRBV14 and TRBJ1-6, with 9 bases aligning to TRBD1. There are 15 residues in the CDR3. V was clipped by 0 bases and J by 7 bases; unmatched bases: 1. Germline V gives CDR1 SGHDN, CDR2 FVKESK. CDR3 region: CASSQEGTGNSPLHF. The CDR3 DNA is TGTGCCAGCAGCCAAGAGGGGACAGGGAATTCACCCCTCCACTTT.

This clone has just a few counts. The chain joins TRBV7-9 to TRBJ2-1; tentative D call: TRBD1 (7 bases). Trimming shortened V by 5 bases and J by 2 bases, and 10 bases separated the two germline ends. Germline V gene data show CDR1 as SEHNR and CDR2 as FQNEAQ (reference sequence). The CDR3 covers 14 residues. The CDR3 here is CASSRGTAYNEQFF. CDR3 bases: TGTGCCAGCAGCCGCGGGACAGCCTACAATGAGCAGTTCTTC.

The chain carries TRBV5-1 and TRBJ1-4, with 7 bases fitting TRBD1. The J segment lost 4 bases and the V segment lost 0 bases, leaving 3 bases of the junction unmatched. Germline CDR1 is SGHRS and CDR2 is YFSETQ. This CDR3 region has 15 residues. CDR3 sequence (DNA): TGCGCCAGCAGCTTGGCCCGACAGGGTAATGAAAAACTGTTTTTT. Protein: CASSLARQGNEKLFF.

The gene calls are TRBV29-1 and TRBJ1-4; no clear D gene. Looked up from germline, CDR1 is SQVTM and CDR2 is ANQGSEA. V lost 6 bases and J 1 base, leaving 12 bases between the germline ends. The CDR3 is 14 residues long. This CDR3 is CSVIPERTNEKLFF. DNA of the CDR3: TGCAGCGTAATTCCCGAGAGAACTAATGAAAAACTGTTTTTT.

The chain links TRBV7-8 to TRBJ2-7; TRBD1 aligns across 11 bases. The CDR3 runs 14 residues. CDR1 SGHVS and CDR2 FQNEAQ come from the germline V gene. J gave up 4 bases and V 4 bases, and 3 bases lay outside the gene matches. CDR3 sequence (DNA): TGTGCCAGCAGCTCGGGGACAGGGGGTTACGAGCAGTACTTC. Translated: CASSSGTGGYEQYF.

The chain has TRBV27 and TRBJ1-6; possible D gene TRBD1, 6 bases. The length of the CDR3 is 18 residues. Per germline, CDR1 MNHEY and CDR2 SMNVEV (reference sequence). V lost 2 bases to trimming and J lost 0 bases, with 14 bases between them. The CDR3 reads CASSLRQGTGSYNSPLHF. CDR3 coding DNA: TGTGCCAGCAGTTTAAGGCAGGGGACGGGCTCCTATAATTCACCCCTCCACTTT.

The chain has TRBV19 and TRBJ2-4; 7 bases agree with TRBD2. The junction had 4 bases not matched to a gene; V was cut back by 1 base and J by 4 bases. Germline V gene sequence: CDR1 LNHDA, CDR2 SQIVND (reference sequence). This CDR3 is built from 15 residues. CDR3 sequence: CASSIAAAGKNIQYF. CDR3 nucleotides: TGTGCCAGTAGTATAGCAGCAGCGGGGAAAAACATTCAGTACTTC.

In its sample, this clone was seen a few times. The chain joins TRBV5-6 to TRBJ1-4, with D uncertain. CDR1 and CDR2 from the germline V gene are SGHDT and YYEEEE. V was trimmed by 3 bases and J by 3 bases, leaving 9 bases between them. The CDR3 covers 14 residues. The CDR3 protein is CASSSGGANEKLFF. The CDR3 DNA reads as TGTGCCAGCAGCTCCGGAGGTGCTAATGAAAAACTGTTTTTT.

This chain joins TRBV29-1 and TRBJ1-5; D is undetermined. Germline assignment: CDR1 SQVTM and CDR2 ANQGSEA. This CDR3 is 13 amino acids long. V was shortened by 3 bases and J by 4 bases, with 10 bases between the two germline ends. The CDR3 coding sequence is TGCAGCGTTGAGGGTCCGGGGAATCAGCCCCAGCATTTT. Translated, it gives CSVEGPGNQPQHF.